This T cell receptor beta chain was observed in a study of cytomegalovirus exposure and HLA in healthy donors. Study overall: Of roughly 360 genotyped donors, 81% grouped in the Caucasian-associated ancestry cluster. General study points: The study designated over 150 TCR beta chains cytomegalovirus-associated. Trimming of TCR beta V- and J-genes showed a link, identified in a later analysis, to a missense DCLRE1C variant. HLA alleles showed associations with around 15,000 TCR beta sequences in a later analysis, at a 0.05 false discovery rate.

Comment on this clone: The antigen remains unidentified.

Amplification used 60 Vbeta primers and 13 Jbeta primers. Profiled with immunoSEQ multiplex PCR; TCRdb holds only in-frame clones, not every one. Of around 76,000 clones listed, about 69% are singletons. Germline CDR1 is SGHNT and CDR2 is YYREEE (reference sequence). The V gene end was trimmed by 3 bases and the J gene end by 0 bases; junction bases not matched to a gene: 6. CDR3 size: 16 residues. The V and J genes are TRBV5-4 and TRBJ2-7; 10 bases are shared with TRBD1. The sequencing sample was made of PBMCs. The sequence was collected from a woman in her thirties or forties in good health and CMV-seropositive. The CDR3 is CASSWSRDRGSYEQYF. The DNA of the CDR3 is TGTGCCAGCAGCTGGTCCCGGGACAGGGGCTCCTACGAGCAGTACTTC.